This TCR beta chain appears in the sequencing data of a study of blood T cell repertoires in COVID-19. As for the study in general: The samples span acute and convalescent COVID-19 from the United States, Italy and Spain. PBMCs, B-cell-depleted T cells, or T cells provided the cDNA or gDNA that made up the material.

Original processing methods: Amplified reference gene primers provided the basis for estimating nucleated cell counts. Libraries were prepared by immunoSEQ multiplex PCR; TCRdb keeps only in-frame clonotypes and omits some of them. V and J calls plus clone size are reproduced from that table; the DNA served to infer D and trimming. Here the sample spans 60,000 to 90,000 clones, 80% to 95% being singletons. The V gene lost 3 bases and the J gene lost 6 bases, with 20 bases spanning the gap. Germline lookup yields CDR1 DFQATT and CDR2 SNEGSKA (reference sequence). The length of the CDR3 is 15 residues.

The chain is built from TRBV20-1 and TRBJ1-2; D is ambiguous. The sample was peripheral blood. The clonotype comes from a woman of 80 years or more with acute or convalescent COVID-19. CDR3 region: CSASNSGARRHGYTF. The CDR3 region has the DNA TGCAGTGCTAGTAATTCGGGAGCTAGGCGTCATGGCTACACCTTC.